This TCR beta chain was found in a study of T-cell memory formation after mild COVID-19. Overall study findings and caveats: Clones that shrank (day 15 to 85) were balanced CD4/CD8, whereas later expanders leaned CD4+.

The sample holds many counts of this clonotype. Its antigen remains unknown. Germline loops: CDR1 SGHRS, CDR2 YFSETQ. The V end was cut by 4 bases, the J end by 7 bases, with 17 bases between. The CDR3 extends over 14 amino acids. TCR alpha and TCR beta cDNA libraries carrying sample barcodes and UMIs were produced by 5'RACE using constant-segment primers. TCRdb recomputed calls from the 5' RACE reads with MiXCR, one row per CDR3 protein. This table has about 350,000 distinct CDR3 sequences, roughly 15% appearing once. Sequencing was carried out using PBMCs or a T cell subset sorted from them (not recorded which). The rearrangement uses TRBV5-1 and TRBJ2-5; a possible D gene is TRBD2 (5 bases). The TCR was taken from a man aged 18 to 29 who had mild COVID-19 (a few samples of this study predate the infection). Cell type and time point are not known. DNA for the CDR3: TGCGCCAGCAGCATTGGGAAACTAGAGGGGACCCAGTACTTC. Translated, it gives CASSIGKLEGTQYF.